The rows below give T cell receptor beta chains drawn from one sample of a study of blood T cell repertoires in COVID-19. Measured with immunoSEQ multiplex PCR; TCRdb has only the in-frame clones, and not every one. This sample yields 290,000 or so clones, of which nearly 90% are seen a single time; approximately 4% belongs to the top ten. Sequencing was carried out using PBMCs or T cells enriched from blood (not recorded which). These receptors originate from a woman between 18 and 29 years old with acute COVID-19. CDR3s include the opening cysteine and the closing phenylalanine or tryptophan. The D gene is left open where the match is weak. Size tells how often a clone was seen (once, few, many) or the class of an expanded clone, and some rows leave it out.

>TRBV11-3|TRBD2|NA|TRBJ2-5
TGTGCCAGCAGCTCGGTACTAGCGGACCAAGAGACCCAGTACTTC
CASSSVLADQETQYF
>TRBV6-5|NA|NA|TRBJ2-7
TGTGCCAGCAGTCCCCAGGGGGGACCCCACGAGCAGTACTTC
CASSPQGGPHEQYF
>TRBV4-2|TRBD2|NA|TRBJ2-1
TGTGCCAGCAGCCAAGAGACTAGCGCCTACAATGAGCAGTTCTTC
CASSQETSAYNEQFF
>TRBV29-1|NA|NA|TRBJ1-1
TGCAGCGTCGAGGGAGTTGGGGGGTCCACTGAAGCTTTCTTT
CSVEGVGGSTEAFF
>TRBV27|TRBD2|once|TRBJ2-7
TGTGCCAGCAGTTGGGCGGGAGAAGGCTCCTACGAGCAGTACTTC
CASSWAGEGSYEQYF
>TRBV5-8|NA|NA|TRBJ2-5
TGTGCCAGCAGCTTGGTACTAGGCCCCGGGGTGGCCCAGTACTTC
CASSLVLGPGVAQYF
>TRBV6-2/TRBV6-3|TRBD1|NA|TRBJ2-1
TGTGCCAGCAGTTACGGAGGGACAGGGGGAAATGAGCAGTTCTTC
CASSYGGTGGNEQFF
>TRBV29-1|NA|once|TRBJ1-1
TGCAGCGGCTCGGGGGGGAACACTGAAGCTTTCTTT
CSGSGGNTEAFF
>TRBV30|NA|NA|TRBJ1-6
TGTGCCTGGAGTACAGGGAGTCCTAATTCACCCCTCCACTTT
CAWSTGSPNSPLHF
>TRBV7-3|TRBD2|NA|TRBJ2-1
TGTGCCAGCAGTTTAAAAGGGACTAGCGGGGAGAATGAGCAGTTCTTC
CASSLKGTSGENEQFF
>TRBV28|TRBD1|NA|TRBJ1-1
TGTGCCAGCACATCCACGACAGGGGGCCCTGAAGCTTTCTTT
CASTSTTGGPEAFF
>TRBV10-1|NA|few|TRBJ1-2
TGCGCCAGCAGTGAGTCGATACAGGGAGACTACACCTTC
CASSESIQGDYTF
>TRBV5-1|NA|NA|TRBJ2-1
TGCGCCAGCAGCTCCGAGTACAATGAGCAGTTCTTC
CASSSEYNEQFF
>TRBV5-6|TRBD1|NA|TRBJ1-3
TGTGCCAGCAGCTCCGGGACAGGGGGCTCTGGAAACACCATATATTTT
CASSSGTGGSGNTIYF
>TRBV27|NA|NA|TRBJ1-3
TGTGCCAGCAGTTGGGGACAACCGAGCTCTGGAAACACCATATATTTT
CASSWGQPSSGNTIYF
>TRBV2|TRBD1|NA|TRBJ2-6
TGTGCCAGCAGTGGAAACACCCGGGACAGGGGGCGATCCAACTCTGGGGCCAACGTCCTGACTTTC
CASSGNTRDRGRSNSGANVLTF
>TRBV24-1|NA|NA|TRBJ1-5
TGTGCCACCAGTGACGCGCAGGACTTCAATCAGCCCCAGCATTTT
CATSDAQDFNQPQHF
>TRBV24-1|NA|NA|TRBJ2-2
TGTGCCACCAGTGATTATACAGGGGGAAAAGCGGGAGGATCCGGGGAGCTGTTTTTT
CATSDYTGGKAGGSGELFF
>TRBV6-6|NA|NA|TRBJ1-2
TGTGCCAGCAGTTATTCGGACAGAACCAGCTACACCTTC
CASSYSDRTSYTF
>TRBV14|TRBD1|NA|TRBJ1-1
TGTGCCAGCAGCGCACTGGACAGGGCTGTGAACACTGAAGCTTTCTTT
CASSALDRAVNTEAFF
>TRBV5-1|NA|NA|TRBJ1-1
TGCGCCAGCAGCTTAGGAGACAGGTACACTGAAGCTTTCTTT
CASSLGDRYTEAFF
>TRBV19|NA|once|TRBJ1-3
TGTGCCAGTACTAGGGGAGGAGGAAACACCATATATTTT
CASTRGGGNTIYF
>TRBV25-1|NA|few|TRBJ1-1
TGTGCCAGCACCGCGGGGGAGAGGACTGAAGCTTTCTTT
CASTAGERTEAFF
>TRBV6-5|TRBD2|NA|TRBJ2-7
TGTGCCAGCAGGGAGACTAGCGGGAGTTACGAGCAGTACTTC
CASRETSGSYEQYF
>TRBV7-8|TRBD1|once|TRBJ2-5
TGTGCCAGCAGCTCGGGACAGGGGATTCAAGAGACCCAGTACTTC
CASSSGQGIQETQYF
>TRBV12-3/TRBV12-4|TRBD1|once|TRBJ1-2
TGTGCCAGCAGCCCCCTGACAGGGGGCGACTACACCTTC
CASSPLTGGDYTF
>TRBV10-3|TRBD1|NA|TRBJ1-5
TGTGCCATCAGTGAGTCGGGTCCGGGACAGGGGGCGAATCAGCCCCAGCATTTT
CAISESGPGQGANQPQHF
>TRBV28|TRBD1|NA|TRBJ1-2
TGTGCCAGCAGTTTAGAGCAGGGGGCTGGCTATGGCTACACCTTC
CASSLEQGAGYGYTF
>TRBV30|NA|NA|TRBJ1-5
TGTGCCTGGAGCTCGGGTCTGAGGATTAAGGGGAATCAGCCCCAGCATTTT
CAWSSGLRIKGNQPQHF
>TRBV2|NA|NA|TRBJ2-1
TGTGCCAGCAGTAGACAGTCCTACAATGAGCAGTTCTTC
CASSRQSYNEQFF
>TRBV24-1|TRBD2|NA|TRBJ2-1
TGTGCCACCAGTGACCCCGGGAGCGGGAGCAAAACCTACAATGAGCAGTTCTTC
CATSDPGSGSKTYNEQFF
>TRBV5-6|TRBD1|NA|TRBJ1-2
TGTGCCAGCAGCTACACAGGGGTTTCGTATGGCTACACCTTC
CASSYTGVSYGYTF
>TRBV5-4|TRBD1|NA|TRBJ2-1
TGTGCCAGCAGCTTTGGGGCGGGACAGGGGGCTAATGAGCAGTTCTTC
CASSFGAGQGANEQFF
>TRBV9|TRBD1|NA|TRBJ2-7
TGTGCCAGCAGCGTCGCGGGACAGGGGGCCGTCTACGAGCAGTACTTC
CASSVAGQGAVYEQYF
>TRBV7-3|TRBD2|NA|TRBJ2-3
TGTGCCAGCAGCCCCCTGACTAGCGGGAGTGTCGCAGATACGCAGTATTTT
CASSPLTSGSVADTQYF
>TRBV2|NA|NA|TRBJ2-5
TGTGCCAGCAAGGATCGGGGTGAGACCCAGTACTTC
CASKDRGETQYF
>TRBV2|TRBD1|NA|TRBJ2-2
TGTGCCAGCAGTGTCCCAACCCACGGGACAGGGAACACCGGGGAGCTGTTTTTT
CASSVPTHGTGNTGELFF
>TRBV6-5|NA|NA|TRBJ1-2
TGTGCCAGCAGTTACTCGGGTCGGCCAGGGGACTATGGCTACACCTTC
CASSYSGRPGDYGYTF
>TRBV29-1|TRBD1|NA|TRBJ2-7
TGCAGCGTAGCCGGGACAGGGGACTACGAGCAGTACTTC
CSVAGTGDYEQYF
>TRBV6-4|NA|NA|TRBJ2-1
TGTGCCAGCGGCCTTACAGGGAGCTCCTACAATGAGCAGTTCTTC
CASGLTGSSYNEQFF
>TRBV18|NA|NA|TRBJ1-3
TGTGCCAGCTCACCCAAAGGCATGTTGACAGGCTCTGGAAACACCATATATTTT
CASSPKGMLTGSGNTIYF
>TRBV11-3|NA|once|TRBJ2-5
TGTGCCAGCAGCTTGGGGGCCGTCCAAGAGACCCAGTACTTC
CASSLGAVQETQYF
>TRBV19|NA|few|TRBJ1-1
TGTGCCAGTAGTACACAACAGGGATCTGAAGCTTTCTTT
CASSTQQGSEAFF
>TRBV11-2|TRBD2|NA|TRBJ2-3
TGTGCCAGCAGGGGACTAGCGGGAGGAGGTTATACGCAGTATTTT
CASRGLAGGGYTQYF
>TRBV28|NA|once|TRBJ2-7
TGTGCCAGCAGTTTGGACACTTCTTACGAGCAGTACTTC
CASSLDTSYEQYF
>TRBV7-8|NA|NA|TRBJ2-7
TGTGCCAGCAGTTTGGCCCAATCGGGGGAGCAGTACTTC
CASSLAQSGEQYF
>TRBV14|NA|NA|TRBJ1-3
TGTGCCAGCAGCCAAGTTACGGACACCATATATTTT
CASSQVTDTIYF
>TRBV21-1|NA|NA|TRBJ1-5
TGTGCCAGCAGCAATTCTCGCCGGGGTCTCCCTCAAAAGTATTCTCAGCCCCAGCATTTT
CASSNSRRGLPQKYSQPQHF
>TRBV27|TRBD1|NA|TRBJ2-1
TGTGCCAGCAGTCAAGGACAGGAACTTTCCTACAATGAGCAGTTCTTC
CASSQGQELSYNEQFF
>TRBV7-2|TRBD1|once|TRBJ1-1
TGTGCCAGCAGCCCAGGGGGACAGGTCGAACGGGCTTTCTTT
CASSPGGQVERAFF
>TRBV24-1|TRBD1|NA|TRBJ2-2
TGTGCCACCAGTACCTCGACAGGGTTCACCGGGGAGCTGTTTTTT
CATSTSTGFTGELFF
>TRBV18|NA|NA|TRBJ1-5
TGTGCCAGCCGGACAGCAGATAGCAATCAGCCCCAGCATTTT
CASRTADSNQPQHF
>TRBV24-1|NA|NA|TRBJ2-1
TGTGCCACCAGTGTGGGGGGAAGCTCCTACAATGAGCAGTTCTTC
CATSVGGSSYNEQFF
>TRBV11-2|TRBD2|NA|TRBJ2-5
TGTGCCAGCAGCCCAGGCAGGAGCGGGAGTACCATGGAGACCCAGTACTTC
CASSPGRSGSTMETQYF
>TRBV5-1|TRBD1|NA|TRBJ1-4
TGCGCCAGCAGCTTGGGACAGGGGTCCAATGAAAAACTGTTTTTT
CASSLGQGSNEKLFF
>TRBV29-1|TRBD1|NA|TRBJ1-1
TGCAGCGTCTCCCCATTGGCTTCGCCAGGGGGCAGGACGAACACTGAAGCTTTCTTT
CSVSPLASPGGRTNTEAFF
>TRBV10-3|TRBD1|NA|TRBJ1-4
TGTGCCATCAGTGGACAGGGGGATGAAAAACTGTTTTTT
CAISGQGDEKLFF
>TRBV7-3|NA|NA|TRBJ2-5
TGTGCCAGCAGCCCCAGGGGATCCCAAGAGACCCAGTACTTC
CASSPRGSQETQYF
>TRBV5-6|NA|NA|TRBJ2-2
TGTGCCAGCAGCTCGGTCGACAGGTACACCGGGGAGCTGTTTTTT
CASSSVDRYTGELFF